The source of this T cell receptor beta chain is a study of T-cell reconstitution after alpha-beta-depleted transplantation in children. This clonotype was counted a few times. Its antigen is still unknown. Regarding the study as a whole: Several hundred expanded graft clones reportedly were the source of alpha-beta T cells about two months after transplant.

The TCRbeta library incorporated unique molecular identifiers. TCRdb re-analysed the PCR reads in MiXCR, keeping a single row per CDR3 protein. In the table there are around 490,000 distinct CDR3 sequences, about 10% of which are singletons. Per germline, CDR1 MDHEN and CDR2 SYDVKM. The ends were cut back, 7 bases at V and 2 bases at J, with 6 bases in the middle. This CDR3 is 11 amino acids long. The starting material was PBMCs, mostly from graft donor cells, obtained 180 days after TCRalphabeta/CD19-depleted stem cell transplant. The source is a female patient aged 2 to 10 who had a stem cell transplant for aplastic anemia, so the T cells may come from the graft donor. J is TRBJ2-7 and V is TRBV28; no reliable D call. CDR3 DNA sequence: TGTGCCAGCACGGGTCCCTACGAGCAGTACTTC. Amino acids: CASTGPYEQYF.